Listed here is a single T cell receptor (beta chain). What it recognizes is unknown. The CDR3 loop spans 15 amino acids. Germline values: CDR1 SGHVS, CDR2 FQNEAQ. V was clipped by 5 bases and J by 4 bases, with 15 bases between them. A process of 5'RACE template switching, which added a universal primer site and UMIs, was used to make TCR cDNA. TCRdb used MiXCR to reprocess the 5' RACE reads, holding one entry per CDR3 protein. Found here are around 400,000 distinct CDR3 sequences, roughly 12% of them singletons; the top ten hold roughly 18%. The source of the sample is a study of T cells after yellow fever vaccination. General observations from the study: It was a small share of clonotypes that appeared in both CD4 and CD8 compartments. Contaminants from the bulk population, in the form of abundant clonotypes, could be found in FACS-sorted repertoires. Boosting was followed by the reappearance of most primary-vaccination clones (less than 98% CD4, about 89% CD8).

The TCR comes from a man between 18 and 35 years old who received the YFV17D yellow fever vaccine. The specimen was PBMCs, collected on the day of the first yellow fever vaccination. The rearrangement uses TRBV7-8 and TRBJ2-1; no reliable D call. This chain's CDR3 is CASSPRVQIYNEQFF. In DNA, the CDR3 is TGTGCCAGCAGCCCCCGGGTACAGATATACAATGAGCAGTTCTTC.